These T cell receptor beta chains were read from a single sample in a study of CD8 T cells in ankylosing spondylitis. TCRdb reprocessed the 5' RACE reads via MiXCR and lists one record per CDR3 protein. In the table there are about 700,000 distinct CDR3 sequences, 15% to 20% of which are singletons. Material: blood, either unsorted or a sorted T cell fraction (not recorded which). Source of these receptors: a male donor with ankylosing spondylitis. CDR3s include the opening cysteine and the closing phenylalanine or tryptophan. Each record gives: D gene, CDR3 length, J gene, clone size, V gene, CDR3 DNA, CDR3 protein. The D gene is left open where the match is weak. Rows may omit the clone size; those that give it use once, few, many or a size class.

>.|13|TRBJ2-1|few|TRBV6-6
TGTGCCAGCAGTCCCATCCCTGGCAGGGAGCAGTTCTTC
CASSPIPGREQFF
>.|14|TRBJ1-1|few|TRBV20-1
TGCAGTGCTAGAGGGGGACTGCAGGGTACTGAAGCTTTCTTT
CSARGGLQGTEAFF
>.|15|TRBJ2-4|.|TRBV3-1
TGTGCCAGCAGCCCCACTACAGGGTCGGTAAACATTCAGTACTTC
CASSPTTGSVNIQYF
>TRBD1|17|TRBJ1-2|once|TRBV7-9
TGTGCCAGCAGCTCGTCCCGGGACAGGGGGCCGAGGTATGGCTACACCTTC
CASSSSRDRGPRYGYTF
>.|15|TRBJ1-3|.|TRBV4-3
TGCGCCAGCAGCCAAGATCGGGAGTCTGGAAACACCATATATTTT
CASSQDRESGNTIYF
>.|12|TRBJ2-1|many|TRBV5-1
TGCGCCAGCAGCGTTTCCTACAATGAGCAGTTCTTC
CASSVSYNEQFF
>.|15|TRBJ2-5|.|TRBV4-1
TGCGCCAGCAGCCAAGATACCGGGGTGGAAGAGACCCAGTACTTC
CASSQDTGVEETQYF
>.|14|TRBJ2-7|few|TRBV24-1
TGTGCCACCAGCCCAAATCGGGAGCCCTACGAGCAGTACTTC
CATSPNREPYEQYF
>.|16|TRBJ1-5|few|TRBV2
TGTGCCAGCAAACCCAGGGGTTCCGAGGGCAATCAGCCCCAGCATTTT
CASKPRGSEGNQPQHF
>.|15|TRBJ1-1|.|TRBV5-1
TGCGCCAGCAGCTTGGACGGGACGTTGAACACTGAAGCTTTCTTT
CASSLDGTLNTEAFF
>TRBD2|16|TRBJ2-2|.|TRBV27
TGTGCCAGCACCGGACTAGCGGGACCGCCCACCGGGGAGCTGTTTTTT
CASTGLAGPPTGELFF
>.|15|TRBJ1-1|few|TRBV25-1
TGTGCCAGCAGTACCCCGGGACTCGGAGAGACTGAAGCTTTCTTT
CASSTPGLGETEAFF
>.|12|TRBJ2-7|few|TRBV9
TGTGCCAGCAGCGCTGGTGGCCACGAGCAGTACTTC
CASSAGGHEQYF
>TRBD2|13|TRBJ2-1|few|TRBV29-1
TGCAGCGTCTACGGGGGGGGAAACAATGAGCAGTTCTTC
CSVYGGGNNEQFF
>.|15|TRBJ1-1|.|TRBV5-1
TGCGCCAGCAGCCTCTGGACACCAGGGGAGACTGAAGCTTTCTTT
CASSLWTPGETEAFF
>.|14|TRBJ1-5|few|TRBV20-1
TGCAGTGCGGTTGTACCCCAGGGCAGCCAGCCCCAGCATTTT
CSAVVPQGSQPQHF